This T cell receptor (beta chain) stems from a study of blood T cell repertoires in COVID-19. The table lists this clone with a few counts. Clones were sequenced by immunoSEQ multiplex PCR, and TCRdb holds only the in-frame ones, with some missing. The sample holds roughly 65,000 clones, about 81% seen once. The sequence derives from a man aged 80 or over with acute or convalescent COVID-19. The material sequenced was peripheral blood.

The CDR3 is CASSQEGRGRRETQYF. The CDR3 nucleotides read TGCGCCAGCAGCCAAGAAGGCAGGGGGCGCCGAGAGACCCAGTACTTC. The chain uses TRBV4-1 and TRBJ2-5, with 8 positions matching TRBD1. V dropped 0 bases and J dropped 4; count of bases not matched to a gene: 7. The CDR3 length is 16 residues. Per germline, CDR1 MGHRA and CDR2 YSYEKL.